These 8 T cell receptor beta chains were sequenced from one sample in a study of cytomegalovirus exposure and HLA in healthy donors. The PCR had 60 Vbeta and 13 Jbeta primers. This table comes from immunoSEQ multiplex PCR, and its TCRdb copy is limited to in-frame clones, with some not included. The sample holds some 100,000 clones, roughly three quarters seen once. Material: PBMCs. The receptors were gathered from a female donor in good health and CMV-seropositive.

CDR3 in DNA: TGTGCCAGCAGCTTAGGTCTAGCGGGAGGTAACAATGAGCAGTTCTTC. This encodes CASSLGLAGGNNEQFF. The chain combines TRBV7-6 with TRBJ2-1, with 11 nucleotides matching TRBD2. CDR3 size: 16 residues. Germline CDR1 SGHVS, CDR2 FNYEAQ. V dropped 1 base and J dropped 5; count of bases not matched to a gene: 4.

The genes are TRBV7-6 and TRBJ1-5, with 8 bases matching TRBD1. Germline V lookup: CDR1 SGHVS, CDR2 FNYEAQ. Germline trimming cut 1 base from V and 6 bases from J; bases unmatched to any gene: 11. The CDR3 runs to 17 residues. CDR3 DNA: TGTGCCAGCAGCTTAGAAGCTCCAGGGGGCCGGACTCAGCCCCAGCATTTT. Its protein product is CASSLEAPGGRTQPQHF.

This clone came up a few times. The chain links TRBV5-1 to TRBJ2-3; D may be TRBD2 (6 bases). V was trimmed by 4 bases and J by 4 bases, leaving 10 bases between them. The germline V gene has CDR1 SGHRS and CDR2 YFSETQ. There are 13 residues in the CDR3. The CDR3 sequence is CASSRGGADTQYF. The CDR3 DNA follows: TGCGCCAGCAGCAGGGGCGGGGCAGATACGCAGTATTTT.

The chain's CDR3 is CASSFDRVGGELFF. Here the CDR3 DNA reads TGCGCCAGCAGCTTCGACAGGGTCGGCGGGGAGCTGTTTTTT. The V gene is TRBV5-1, the J gene TRBJ2-2; 7 bases align to TRBD1. The V gene end was trimmed by 2 bases and the J gene end by 7 bases; junction bases not matched to a gene: 5. CDR1 and CDR2 (germline): SGHRS, YFSETQ. The CDR3 length is 14 residues.

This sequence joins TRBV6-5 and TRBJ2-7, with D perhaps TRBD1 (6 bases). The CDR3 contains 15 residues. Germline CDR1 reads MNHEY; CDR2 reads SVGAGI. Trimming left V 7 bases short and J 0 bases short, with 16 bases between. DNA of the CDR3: TGTGCCAGCACCTCTTCCAGGGGATCCTCCTACGAGCAGTACTTC. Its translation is CASTSSRGSSYEQYF.

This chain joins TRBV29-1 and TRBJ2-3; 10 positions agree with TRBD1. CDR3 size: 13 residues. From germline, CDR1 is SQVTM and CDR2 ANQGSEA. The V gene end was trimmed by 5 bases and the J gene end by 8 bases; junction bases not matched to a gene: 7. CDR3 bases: TGCAGCGTTCCGAGACAGGGGGCCGGTACGCAGTATTTT. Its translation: CSVPRQGAGTQYF.

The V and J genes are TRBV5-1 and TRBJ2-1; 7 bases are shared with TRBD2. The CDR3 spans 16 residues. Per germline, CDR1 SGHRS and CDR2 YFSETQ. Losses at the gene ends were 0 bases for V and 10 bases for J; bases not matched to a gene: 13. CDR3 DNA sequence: TGCGCCAGCAGCTTGGCCCGGACTAGATCGGCCAGGGAGCAGTTCTTC. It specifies CASSLARTRSAREQFF.

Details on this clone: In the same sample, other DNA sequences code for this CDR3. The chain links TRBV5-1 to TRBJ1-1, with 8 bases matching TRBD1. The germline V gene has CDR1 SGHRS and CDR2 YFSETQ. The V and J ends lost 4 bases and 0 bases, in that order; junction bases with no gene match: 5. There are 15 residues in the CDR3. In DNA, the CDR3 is TGCGCCAGCAGCCTGAGGACAGGGATGAACACTGAAGCTTTCTTT. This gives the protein CASSLRTGMNTEAFF.